This T cell receptor (beta chain) was sequenced in a study of cytomegalovirus exposure and HLA in healthy donors. On this clone itself: Antigen unknown.

PCR employed 60 Vbeta and 13 Jbeta primers. The assay was immunoSEQ multiplex PCR, and TCRdb's table has in-frame clones only and misses some. Among 110,000 or so clones listed, approximately 80% were seen once. Germline V gene data show CDR1 as SGDLS and CDR2 as YYNGEE. J lost 2 bases, V lost 4 bases, and 12 bases had no gene match. The CDR3 runs to 18 residues. Study-wide findings and caveats: DRB1 showed the most TCR associations and HLA-C the fewest in a later analysis, as rates varied by HLA locus. Of the V segments, some could not be distinguished, including TRBV6-2 and TRBV6-3, and were excluded. Most subjects had HLA-A and HLA-B alleles reportedly predicted accurately by TCR beta sequences. Using a false discovery rate of 0.05, a later analysis showed that 15,000 to 20,000 TCR beta sequences were associated with HLA alleles.

Sequencing was performed on PBMCs. This TCR came from a woman aged 25 to 45 in good health and CMV-seronegative. This chain joins TRBV9 and TRBJ2-5; 12 nucleotides match TRBD2. The CDR3 here is CASSPRRLAGGLQETQYF. DNA of the CDR3: TGTGCCAGCAGCCCAAGAAGGCTAGCGGGAGGGTTGCAAGAGACCCAGTACTTC.